The text below deals with one T cell receptor (beta chain). Here immunoSEQ multiplex PCR was the method, and the copy in TCRdb shows in-frame clones only, minus some. The data show about 110,000 clones, roughly 85% seen once. CDR3 size: 14 residues. Germline V gene sequence: CDR1 SGHVS, CDR2 FQNEAQ. V lost 1 base, J lost 9 bases, and 13 bases lay in between. The record originates from a study of blood T cell repertoires in COVID-19. Study in general: Researchers got acute and convalescent COVID-19 samples from the United States, Italy and Spain. In each case, the material was cDNA or gDNA derived from T cells, B-cell-depleted T cells, or PBMCs.

The sequenced sample consisted of peripheral blood. The clonotype originates from a human donor in a cohort sampled during active COVID-19. V and J are TRBV7-8 and TRBJ1-5; D may be TRBD1 (6 bases). The CDR3 DNA reads as TGTGCCAGCAGCTTAGTAGCGGGGGCCGGGCCCCAGCATTTT. Its protein product is CASSLVAGAGPQHF.